This T cell receptor (beta chain) was identified during a study of T cell responses to AZD1222 COVID-19 vaccine. Study information: Some second doses came at about 4 weeks and others at about 12 weeks; these were pooled.

Study results and caveats: Researchers report vaccine-associated CD4 TCRs spanning spike, with dominance at 160-218 and 743-854. The donors showed a predominance of white British ancestry and of females, with possible underestimation of clonal diversity.

Comments on this clone: The antigen is not known.

The table came from immunoSEQ multiplex PCR; TCRdb's copy has only in-frame clones and leaves some out. The repertoire consists of around 80,000 clones, with about 88% occurring once and the leading ten covering 11%. The sequence came from an adult in good health. The input for sequencing was peripheral blood, taken on day 0 of AZD1222 vaccination.

The CDR3 DNA sequence: TGTGCCAGCAGTGACCGAGCTGAGCAGTTCTTC. This encodes CASSDRAEQFF. This chain links TRBV6-2 or TRBV6-3 with TRBJ2-1; D remains ambiguous. Germline CDR1 and CDR2: MNHEY and SVGEGT. This CDR3 has 11 amino acids. Trimming stripped 5 bases from V and 9 bases from J, with 8 bases between.